A selection of T cell receptor beta chains follows, all from one sample in a study of OX40 agonist ivuxolimab in advanced cancers. Profiled with immunoSEQ multiplex PCR; TCRdb holds only in-frame clones, not every one. Of about 81,000 clones in the sample, 88% were seen once. The source material was CD4+ or CD8+ T cells sorted from blood, sampled in a trial of the OX40 agonist ivuxolimab. These TCRs come from an adult with an advanced solid tumor such as melanoma, head and neck, liver or kidney cancer. The CDR3 runs from the conserved cysteine through the conserved F or W. A D gene is named only where the DNA matches it firmly. Clone size is not always given. Where it is, it says once, few, many or a class for expanded clones.

D: -; J: TRBJ2-2; size: -; V: TRBV7-3; DNA: TGTGCCAGCAGCCCTGAGCCCACCGGGGAGCTGTTTTTT; CDR3: CASSPEPTGELFF
D: -; J: TRBJ1-5; size: -; V: TRBV19; DNA: TGTGCCAGTAGTATTAGGTCGAGGGATCAGCCCCAGCATTTT; CDR3: CASSIRSRDQPQHF
D: -; J: TRBJ2-2; size: -; V: TRBV19; DNA: TGTGCCAGTAGTCAACTAGTACCCGGGGAGCTGTTTTTT; CDR3: CASSQLVPGELFF
D: -; J: TRBJ2-1; size: -; V: TRBV15; DNA: TGTGCCACCAGCAGAGATTGGGCGGATAGTGAGCAGTTCTTC; CDR3: CATSRDWADSEQFF
D: -; J: TRBJ2-1; size: once; V: TRBV7-2; DNA: TGTGCCAGCAGCTTAGACTACAATGAGCAGTTCTTC; CDR3: CASSLDYNEQFF
D: -; J: TRBJ1-6; size: -; V: TRBV2; DNA: TGTGCCAGCAGGGGAGGGGTGAGTTACTCACCCCTCCACTTT; CDR3: CASRGGVSYSPLHF
D: TRBD1; J: TRBJ2-7; size: -; V: TRBV5-6; DNA: TGTGCCAGCAGCTTCTCCGGGACAGGGAGAAGAGAGCAGTACTTC; CDR3: CASSFSGTGRREQYF
D: -; J: TRBJ2-7; size: -; V: TRBV10-3; DNA: TGTGCCATCAGTGAGTTAGAGGGGATGAAGGGGCAGTACTTC; CDR3: CAISELEGMKGQYF
D: TRBD1; J: TRBJ2-7; size: -; V: TRBV7-2; DNA: TGTGCCAGCAGCCGCGCTGACAGGGTACGCGAGCAGTACTTC; CDR3: CASSRADRVREQYF
D: TRBD2; J: TRBJ2-1; size: -; V: TRBV5-6; DNA: TGTGCCAGCAGCTTTACTAGCGGGGAACACAATGAGCAGTTCTTC; CDR3: CASSFTSGEHNEQFF
D: -; J: TRBJ2-3; size: -; V: TRBV19; DNA: TGTGCCAGTAGTCCCGGTTTACAGGCAACGCAGTATTTT; CDR3: CASSPGLQATQYF
D: -; J: TRBJ1-5; size: -; V: TRBV29-1; DNA: TGCAGCGTTGGCAGCAATCAGCCCCAGCATTTT; CDR3: CSVGSNQPQHF
D: TRBD2; J: TRBJ2-1; size: -; V: TRBV18; DNA: TGTGCCAGCTCCCGGGGGGGCCTTGTCGCCAATGAGCAGTTCTTC; CDR3: CASSRGGLVANEQFF
D: -; J: TRBJ1-2; size: -; V: TRBV11-2; DNA: TGTGCCAGCAGCTTAGAGGGGGGGCTTCCCTACACCTTC; CDR3: CASSLEGGLPYTF
D: -; J: TRBJ1-2; size: -; V: TRBV2; DNA: TGTGCCAGCAGTGAGGCCATTTACTATGGCTACACCTTC; CDR3: CASSEAIYYGYTF
D: -; J: TRBJ2-3; size: -; V: TRBV28; DNA: TGTGCCAGCAGTCCCTCGTTAGCCGATACGCAGTATTTT; CDR3: CASSPSLADTQYF
D: -; J: TRBJ2-6; size: -; V: TRBV6-6; DNA: TGTGCCAGCAGTTACGGAGAGGCTGGGGCCAACGTCCTGACTTTC; CDR3: CASSYGEAGANVLTF
D: -; J: TRBJ2-5; size: -; V: TRBV6-5; DNA: TGTGCCAGCTACGCAGGGGGGGAGACCCAGTACTTC; CDR3: CASYAGGETQYF
D: -; J: TRBJ2-7; size: -; V: TRBV7-2; DNA: TGTGCCAGCAGCTCTTCCTTATCTTACGAGCAGTACTTC; CDR3: CASSSSLSYEQYF
D: TRBD1; J: TRBJ1-5; size: -; V: TRBV7-2; DNA: TGTGCCAGCAGCACAGGGGAGGGAGGCAATCAGCCCCAGCATTTT; CDR3: CASSTGEGGNQPQHF
D: -; J: TRBJ1-1; size: -; V: TRBV5-8; DNA: TGTGCCAGCAGCTTGGGTACTGGGACACCGAACACTGAAGCTTTCTTT; CDR3: CASSLGTGTPNTEAFF
D: TRBD1; J: TRBJ2-6; size: -; V: TRBV10-3; DNA: TGTGCCATCAGTGGACAGGGTGGTGGGGCCAACGTCCTGACTTTC; CDR3: CAISGQGGGANVLTF
D: -; J: TRBJ2-3; size: -; V: TRBV20-1; DNA: TGCAGTGCTCAACGCACAGATACGCAGTATTTT; CDR3: CSAQRTDTQYF
D: TRBD1; J: TRBJ1-1; size: -; V: TRBV10-3; DNA: TGTGCCATCAGTGGGACAGGGGGCTTGTACACTGAAGCTTTCTTT; CDR3: CAISGTGGLYTEAFF
D: -; J: TRBJ1-2; size: -; V: TRBV7-3; DNA: TGTGCCAGCAGCGCCAACACCGGGGGCTATGGCTACACCTTC; CDR3: CASSANTGGYGYTF
D: -; J: TRBJ1-4; size: -; V: TRBV29-1; DNA: TGCAGCGTTGAAATCTGGGGGACGGCGGGTGAAAAACTGTTTTTT; CDR3: CSVEIWGTAGEKLFF
D: TRBD1; J: TRBJ1-1; size: -; V: TRBV5-1; DNA: TGCGCCAGCCGCGGACAGGGGGCGAGCACTGAAGCTTTCTTT; CDR3: CASRGQGASTEAFF
D: TRBD1; J: TRBJ1-6; size: -; V: TRBV14; DNA: TGTGCCAGCAGCCGGCGGACAGGGGGCAGTTCTGTTAATTCACCCCTCCACTTT; CDR3: CASSRRTGGSSVNSPLHF
D: TRBD2; J: TRBJ2-2; size: -; V: TRBV9; DNA: TGTGCCAGCAGTTACACTGGACTAGCGGGGGGCCAGGCCGGGGAGCTGTTTTTT; CDR3: CASSYTGLAGGQAGELFF